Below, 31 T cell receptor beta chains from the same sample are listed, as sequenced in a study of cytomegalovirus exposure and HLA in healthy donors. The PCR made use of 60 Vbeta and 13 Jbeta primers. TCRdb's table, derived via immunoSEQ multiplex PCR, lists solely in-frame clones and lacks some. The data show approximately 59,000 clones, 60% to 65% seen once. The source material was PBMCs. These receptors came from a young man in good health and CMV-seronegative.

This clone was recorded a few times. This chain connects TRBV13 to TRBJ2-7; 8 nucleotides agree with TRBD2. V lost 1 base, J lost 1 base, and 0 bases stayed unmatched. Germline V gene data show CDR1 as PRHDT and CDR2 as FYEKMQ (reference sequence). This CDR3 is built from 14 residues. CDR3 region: CASSLERGSYEQYF. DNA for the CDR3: TGTGCCAGCAGCTTAGAGCGGGGGTCCTACGAGCAGTACTTC.

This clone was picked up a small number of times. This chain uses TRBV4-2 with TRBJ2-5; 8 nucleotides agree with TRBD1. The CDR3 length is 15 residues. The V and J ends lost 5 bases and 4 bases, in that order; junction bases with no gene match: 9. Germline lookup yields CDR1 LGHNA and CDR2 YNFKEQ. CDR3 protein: CASSARQGWGETQYF. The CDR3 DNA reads TGTGCCAGCAGCGCCCGACAGGGGTGGGGAGAGACCCAGTACTTC.

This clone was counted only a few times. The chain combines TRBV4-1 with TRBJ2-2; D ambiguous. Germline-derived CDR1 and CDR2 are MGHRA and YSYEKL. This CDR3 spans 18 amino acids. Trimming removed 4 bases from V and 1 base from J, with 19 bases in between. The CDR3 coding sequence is TGCGCCAGCAGCCCACGTGGGCCCGGTCTTAGGAACACCGGGGAGCTGTTTTTT. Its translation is CASSPRGPGLRNTGELFF.

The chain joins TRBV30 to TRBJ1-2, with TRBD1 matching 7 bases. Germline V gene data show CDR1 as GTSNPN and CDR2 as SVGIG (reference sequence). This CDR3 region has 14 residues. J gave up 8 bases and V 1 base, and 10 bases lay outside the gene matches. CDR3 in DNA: TGTGCCTGGAGTGGGGGAGACAGGGACCGCGGCTACACCTTC. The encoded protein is CAWSGGDRDRGYTF. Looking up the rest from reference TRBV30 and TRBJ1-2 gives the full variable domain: SQTIHQWPATLVQPVGSPLSLECTVEGTSNPNLYWYRQAAGRGLQLLFYSVGIGQISSEVPQNLSASRPQDRQFILSSKKLLLSDSGFYLCAWSGGDRDRGYTFGSGTRLTVV.

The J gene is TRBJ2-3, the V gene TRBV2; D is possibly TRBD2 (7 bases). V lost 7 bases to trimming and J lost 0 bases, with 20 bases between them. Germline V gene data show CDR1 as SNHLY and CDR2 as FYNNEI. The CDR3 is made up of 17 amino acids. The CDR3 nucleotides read TGTGCCAGCACCCCCCTCGAAGGGGGGGGAAGCACAGATACGCAGTATTTT. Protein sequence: CASTPLEGGGSTDTQYF.

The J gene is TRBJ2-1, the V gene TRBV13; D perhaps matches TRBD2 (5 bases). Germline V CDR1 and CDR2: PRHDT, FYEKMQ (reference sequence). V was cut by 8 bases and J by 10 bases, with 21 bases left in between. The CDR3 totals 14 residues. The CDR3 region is CASCPGVGGTEQFF. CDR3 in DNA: TGTGCCAGCTGCCCCGGGGTGGGTGGCACGGAGCAGTTCTTC.

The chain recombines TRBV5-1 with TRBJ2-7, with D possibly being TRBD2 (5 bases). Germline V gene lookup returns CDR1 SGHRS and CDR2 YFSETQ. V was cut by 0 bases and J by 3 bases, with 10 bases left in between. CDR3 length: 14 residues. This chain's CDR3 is CASSLDARDYEQYF. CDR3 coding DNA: TGCGCCAGCAGCTTGGATGCGAGGGACTACGAGCAGTACTTC.

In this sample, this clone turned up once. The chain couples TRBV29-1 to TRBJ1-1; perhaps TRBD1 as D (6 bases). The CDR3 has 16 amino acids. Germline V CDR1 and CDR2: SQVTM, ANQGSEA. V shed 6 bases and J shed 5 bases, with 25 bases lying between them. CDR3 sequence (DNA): TGCAGCGTCCTAGTGGGGGGGCCCCGCTCGGGAACTGAAGCTTTCTTT. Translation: CSVLVGGPRSGTEAFF.

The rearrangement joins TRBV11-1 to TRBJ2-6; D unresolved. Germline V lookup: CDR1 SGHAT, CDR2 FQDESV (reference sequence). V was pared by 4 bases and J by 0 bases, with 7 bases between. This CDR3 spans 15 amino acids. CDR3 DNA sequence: TGTGCCAGCAGCTCTCTGTACTCTGGGGCCAACGTCCTGACTTTC. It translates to CASSSLYSGANVLTF.

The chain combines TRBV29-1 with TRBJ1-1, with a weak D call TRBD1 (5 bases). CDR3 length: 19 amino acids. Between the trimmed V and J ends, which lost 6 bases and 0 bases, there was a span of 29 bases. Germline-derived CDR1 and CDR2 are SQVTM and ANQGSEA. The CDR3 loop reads CSVPTKGGGRGEVNTEAFF. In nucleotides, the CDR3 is TGCAGCGTGCCAACCAAGGGAGGTGGGAGGGGTGAGGTGAACACTGAAGCTTTCTTT.

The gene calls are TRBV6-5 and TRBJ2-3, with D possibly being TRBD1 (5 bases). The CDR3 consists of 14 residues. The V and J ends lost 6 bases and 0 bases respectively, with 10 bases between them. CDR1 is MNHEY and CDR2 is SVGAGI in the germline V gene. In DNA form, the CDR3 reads TGTGCCAGCAGGCCAGGGCCTAGCACAGATACGCAGTATTTT. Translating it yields CASRPGPSTDTQYF.

As DNA, the CDR3 is TGTGCCAGCAGTGAATGGGCCGTTGAAGCTTTCTTT. This gives the protein CASSEWAVEAFF. This chain joins TRBV2 and TRBJ1-1, with D unclear. Germline CDR1 is SNHLY and CDR2 is FYNNEI. The CDR3 is 12 amino acids. Trimming took off 2 bases at V and 7 bases at J, with 8 bases between the two ends.

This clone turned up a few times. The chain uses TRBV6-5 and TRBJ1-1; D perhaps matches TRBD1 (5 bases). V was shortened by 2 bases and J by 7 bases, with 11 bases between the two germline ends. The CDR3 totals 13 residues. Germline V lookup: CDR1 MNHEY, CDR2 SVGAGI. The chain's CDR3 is CASSYGQGGEAFF. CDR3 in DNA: TGTGCCAGCAGTTACGGGCAGGGCGGTGAAGCTTTCTTT.

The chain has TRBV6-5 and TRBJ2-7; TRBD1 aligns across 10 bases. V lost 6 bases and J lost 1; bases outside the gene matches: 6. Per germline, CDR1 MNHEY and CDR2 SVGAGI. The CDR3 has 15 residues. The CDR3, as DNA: TGTGCCAGCAGCCTCGGACAGGGGGGTTCCTACGAGCAGTACTTC. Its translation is CASSLGQGGSYEQYF.

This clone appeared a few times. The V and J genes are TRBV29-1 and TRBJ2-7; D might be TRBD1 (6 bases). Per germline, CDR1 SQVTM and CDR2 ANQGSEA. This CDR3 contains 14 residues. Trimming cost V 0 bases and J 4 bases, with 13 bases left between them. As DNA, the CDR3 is TGCAGCGTTGAAGATCCAGGGGCCGGATACGAGCAGTACTTC. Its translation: CSVEDPGAGYEQYF.

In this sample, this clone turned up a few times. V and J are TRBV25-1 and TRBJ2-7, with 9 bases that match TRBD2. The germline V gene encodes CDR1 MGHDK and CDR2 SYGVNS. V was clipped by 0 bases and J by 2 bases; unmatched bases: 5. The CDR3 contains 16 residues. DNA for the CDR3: TGTGCCAGCAGTGAATATGTGTCTAGCGGGGCCTACGAGCAGTACTTC. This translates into CASSEYVSSGAYEQYF.

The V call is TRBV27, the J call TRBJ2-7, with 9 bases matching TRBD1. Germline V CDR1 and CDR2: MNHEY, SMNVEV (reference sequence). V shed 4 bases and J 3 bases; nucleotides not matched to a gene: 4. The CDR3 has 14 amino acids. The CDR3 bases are TGTGCCAGCAGTTATACGGGACAGGGCTACGAGCAGTACTTC. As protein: CASSYTGQGYEQYF.

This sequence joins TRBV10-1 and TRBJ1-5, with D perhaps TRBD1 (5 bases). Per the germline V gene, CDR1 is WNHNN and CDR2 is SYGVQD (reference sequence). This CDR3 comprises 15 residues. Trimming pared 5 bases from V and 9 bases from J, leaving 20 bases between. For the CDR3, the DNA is TGCGCCAGCAGTCCCGCCGGGGGGTCCCCTGCGCCCCAGCATTTT. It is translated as CASSPAGGSPAPQHF.

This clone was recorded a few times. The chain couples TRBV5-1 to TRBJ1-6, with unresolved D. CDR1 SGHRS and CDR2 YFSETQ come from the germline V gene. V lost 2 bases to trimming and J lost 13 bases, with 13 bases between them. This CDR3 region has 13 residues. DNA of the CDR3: TGCGCCAGCAGCTTTACACCCGAGGGCCCCCTCCACTTT. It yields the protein CASSFTPEGPLHF.

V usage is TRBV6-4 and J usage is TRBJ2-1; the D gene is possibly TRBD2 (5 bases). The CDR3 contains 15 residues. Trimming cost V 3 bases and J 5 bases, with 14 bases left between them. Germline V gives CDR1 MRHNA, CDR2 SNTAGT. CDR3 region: CASSESRAGNNEQFF. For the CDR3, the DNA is TGTGCCAGCAGTGAATCTCGGGCGGGTAACAATGAGCAGTTCTTC.

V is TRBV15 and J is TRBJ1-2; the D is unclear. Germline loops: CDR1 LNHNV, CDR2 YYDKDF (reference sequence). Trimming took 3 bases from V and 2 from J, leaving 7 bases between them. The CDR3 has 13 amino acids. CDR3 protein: CATSRSGNYGYTF. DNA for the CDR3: TGTGCCACCAGCAGGTCGGGGAACTATGGCTACACCTTC. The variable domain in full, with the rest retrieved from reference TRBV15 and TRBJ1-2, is DAMVIQNPRYQVTQFGKPVTLSCSQTLNHNVMYWYQQKSSQAPKLLFHYYDKDFNNEADTPDNFQSRRPNTSFCFLDIRSPGLGDTAMYLCATSRSGNYGYTFGSGTRLTVV.

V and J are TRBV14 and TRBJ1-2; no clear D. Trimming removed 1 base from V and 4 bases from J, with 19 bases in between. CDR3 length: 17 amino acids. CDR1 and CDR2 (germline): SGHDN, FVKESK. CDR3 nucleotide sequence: TGTGCCAGCAGCCAAGCCAAATCGCGGCCGGAGCGCTATGGCTACACCTTC. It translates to CASSQAKSRPERYGYTF.

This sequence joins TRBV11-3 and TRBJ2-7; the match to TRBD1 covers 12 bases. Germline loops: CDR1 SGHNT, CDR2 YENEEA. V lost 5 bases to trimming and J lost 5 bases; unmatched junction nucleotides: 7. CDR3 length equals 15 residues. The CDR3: CASSAPGQGADEQYF. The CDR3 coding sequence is TGTGCCAGCAGCGCCCCGGGACAGGGGGCGGACGAGCAGTACTTC.

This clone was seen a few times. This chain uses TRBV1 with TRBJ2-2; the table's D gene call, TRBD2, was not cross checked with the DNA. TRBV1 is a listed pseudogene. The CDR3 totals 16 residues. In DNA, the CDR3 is TGCACCAGCAGGCCCAAAGGCGGGAGGAACACCGGGGAGCTGTTTTTT. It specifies CTSRPKGGRNTGELFF.

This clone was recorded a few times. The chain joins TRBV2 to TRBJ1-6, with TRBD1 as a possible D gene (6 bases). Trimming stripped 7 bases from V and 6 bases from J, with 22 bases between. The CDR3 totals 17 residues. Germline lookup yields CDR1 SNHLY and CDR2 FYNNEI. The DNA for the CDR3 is TGTGCCAGCAACAGAGAGGTTTCAGGGGCGATTAATTCACCCCTCCACTTT. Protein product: CASNREVSGAINSPLHF.

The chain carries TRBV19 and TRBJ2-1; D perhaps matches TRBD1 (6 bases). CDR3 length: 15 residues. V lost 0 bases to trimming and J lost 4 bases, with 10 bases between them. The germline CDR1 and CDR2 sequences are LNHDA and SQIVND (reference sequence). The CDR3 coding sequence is TGTGCCAGTAGTATAGAGGACAGACCTTACAATGAGCAGTTCTTC. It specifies CASSIEDRPYNEQFF.

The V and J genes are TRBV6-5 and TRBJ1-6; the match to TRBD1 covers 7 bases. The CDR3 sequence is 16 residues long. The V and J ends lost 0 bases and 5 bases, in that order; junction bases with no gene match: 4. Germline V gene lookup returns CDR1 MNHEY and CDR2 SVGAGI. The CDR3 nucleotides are TGTGCCAGCAGTTACTCCGACAGGGCCCATAATTCACCCCTCCACTTT. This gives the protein CASSYSDRAHNSPLHF.

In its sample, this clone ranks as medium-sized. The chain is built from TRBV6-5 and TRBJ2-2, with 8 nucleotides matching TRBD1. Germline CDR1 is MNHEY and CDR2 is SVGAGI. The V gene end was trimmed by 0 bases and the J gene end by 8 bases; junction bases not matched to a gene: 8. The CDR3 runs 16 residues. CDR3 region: CASSYSAGGFAGELFF. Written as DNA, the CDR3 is TGTGCCAGCAGTTACTCGGCAGGGGGCTTCGCGGGGGAGCTGTTTTTT.

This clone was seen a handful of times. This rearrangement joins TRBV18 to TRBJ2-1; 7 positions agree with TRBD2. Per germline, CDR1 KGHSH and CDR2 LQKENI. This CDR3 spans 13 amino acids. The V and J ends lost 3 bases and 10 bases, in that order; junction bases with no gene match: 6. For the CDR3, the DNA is TGTGCCAGCTCACCCCCTCCGGGAGGCGAGCAGTTCTTC. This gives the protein CASSPPPGGEQFF.

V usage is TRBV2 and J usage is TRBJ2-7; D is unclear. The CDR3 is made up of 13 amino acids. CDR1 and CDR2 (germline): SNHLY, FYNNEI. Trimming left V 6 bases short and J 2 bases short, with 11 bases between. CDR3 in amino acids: CASRSGEAYEQYF. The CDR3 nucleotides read TGTGCCAGCAGGTCCGGCGAGGCCTACGAGCAGTACTTC.

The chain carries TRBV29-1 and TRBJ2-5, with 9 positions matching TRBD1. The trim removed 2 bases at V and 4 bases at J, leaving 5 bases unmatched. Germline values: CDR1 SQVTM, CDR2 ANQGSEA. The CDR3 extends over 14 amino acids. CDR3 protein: CSVERTGARETQYF. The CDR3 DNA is TGCAGCGTTGAACGGACAGGGGCGAGAGAGACCCAGTACTTC.